This T cell receptor beta chain came from a study of OX40 agonist ivuxolimab in advanced cancers. Assay: immunoSEQ multiplex PCR; the TCRdb copy retains only in-frame clones and omits some. The sample shows about 50,000 clones, 85% to 90% of them seen only once. The V gene lost 0 bases and the J gene lost 3 bases, with 6 bases spanning the gap. Germline assignment: CDR1 SEHNR and CDR2 FQNEAQ (reference sequence). The CDR3 is made up of 13 amino acids. The receptor's source is an adult with an advanced solid tumor such as melanoma, head and neck, liver or kidney cancer. This specimen consisted of CD4+ or CD8+ T cells sorted from blood, obtained in a trial of the OX40 agonist ivuxolimab. V usage is TRBV7-9 and J usage is TRBJ2-7, with D perhaps TRBD1 (5 bases). Here the CDR3 reads CASSLADSYEQYF. As DNA, the CDR3 is TGTGCCAGCAGCTTAGCCGACAGCTACGAGCAGTACTTC.